This T cell receptor beta chain was profiled in a study of blood T cell repertoires in COVID-19 (dated by TCRdb to the early 2020s). With respect to the entire study: Samples from collaborators originated in the United States, Italy and Spain and spanned both the acute and convalescent phases of COVID-19. The material from the prospective study consisted of cDNA or gDNA derived from T cells, B-cell-depleted T cells, or PBMCs. HLA class I and class II types, where available, came from metadata supplied by the sample provider rather than from assay-based typing. The dataset comprised deeply sampled blood TCRbeta repertoires from subjects exposed to, actively infected with, or recovered from COVID-19. The sample metadata nearly always contained a de-identified subject ID, COVID-19 status, age in years and sex. The samples were drawn from the first 160 participants of the ongoing ImmuneRACE study and from 1,200 or so subjects provided by 6 global collaborators. The repertoires were made available in a free public database intended to serve as a resource for research on the immune response to SARS-CoV-2.

Collaborating institutions collected whole blood in K2EDTA tubes following their own protocols. For TCRbeta analysis, collaborators shipped samples in one of three forms: frozen whole blood, isolated PBMCs, or DNA extracted from either of those sample types. TCRbeta CDR3 regions were amplified from genomic DNA using the immunoSEQ Assay, a bias-controlled multiplex PCR. Per the source publication's procedure: Within the assay, amplification of reference gene primers was used to estimate how many nucleated cells each sample contained. Sequence reads were collapsed and filtered to measure the absolute abundance of every unique TCRbeta CDR3 rearrangement. Productive Simpson clonality was computed per sample as the square root of Simpson's diversity index over productive rearrangements. TCRdb provides this immuneACCESS table in a form limited to in-frame rearrangements. Some clones are lacking; in checked studies, under half of them reflect an unresolved V gene, and why the rest are absent is not known. V and J calls and clone size are copied from that table; D and trimming were computed from the DNA. Counted in this sample were more than 80,000 clones; about 70% of them appeared once. The leading ten clones occupy 15% to 20% of the sample.

The paper as a whole reports these results and caveats: How much clinical and demographic metadata was included differed by source and by participant, and the metadata was provided uncurated.

Concerning this clone itself: Its target antigen remains unknown. There are no base qualities to consult, and no much larger clone falls within one base.

From the cysteine up to the phenylalanine, the CDR3 has a length of 17 residues. The CDR3 DNA has 51 bases and is translated from base 1. Via the germline V gene, CDR1 is SGHVS and CDR2 FQNEAQ. Relative to germline, V is missing 2 bases and J is missing 2 bases, with 7 bases of the junction outside any gene match. The TCR originated in a woman older than 75 with active or convalescent COVID-19. The receptor chain draws on TRBV7-8 and TRBJ1-5, with 9 middle bases fitting TRBD1. The sample was peripheral blood. The CDR3 reads CASSLSRTGEGNQPQHF. Read as DNA, the sequence is TGTGCCAGCAGCTTAAGCAGGACAGGGGAGGGCAATCAGCCCCAGCATTTT.